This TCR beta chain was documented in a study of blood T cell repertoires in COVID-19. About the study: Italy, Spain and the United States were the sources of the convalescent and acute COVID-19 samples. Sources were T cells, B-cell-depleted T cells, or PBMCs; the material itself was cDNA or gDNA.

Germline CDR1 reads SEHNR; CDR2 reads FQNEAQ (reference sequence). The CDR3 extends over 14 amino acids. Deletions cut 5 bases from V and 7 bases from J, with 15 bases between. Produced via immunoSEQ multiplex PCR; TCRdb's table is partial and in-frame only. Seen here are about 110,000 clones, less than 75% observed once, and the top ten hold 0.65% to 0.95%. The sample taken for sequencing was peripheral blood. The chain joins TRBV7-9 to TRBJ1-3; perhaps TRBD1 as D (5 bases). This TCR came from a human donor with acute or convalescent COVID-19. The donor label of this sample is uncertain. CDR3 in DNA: TGTGCCAGCAGCATTCGACAGTTCGGGAACACCATATATTTT. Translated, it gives CASSIRQFGNTIYF. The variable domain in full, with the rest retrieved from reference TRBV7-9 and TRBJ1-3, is DTGVSQNPRHKITKRGQNVTFRCDPISEHNRLYWYRQTLGQGPEFLTYFQNEAQLEKSRLLSDRFSAERPKGSFSTLEIQRTEQGDSAMYLCASSIRQFGNTIYFGEGSWLTVV.